This T cell receptor beta chain originates from a study of CD8+ T cells in alopecia areata. A remark on this clone: Antigen: not known.

Study results and caveats: Relative to normal scalp, lesional scalp, especially alopecia totalis/universalis, showed higher clonality.

The CDR3 has 12 amino acids. CDR1 and CDR2 from the germline V gene are MNHEY and SMNVEV (reference sequence). V was clipped by 4 bases and J by 6 bases; unmatched bases: 1. RNA extraction was followed by reverse transcription into cDNA, which acted as the sequencing template. The repertoire was sequenced with immunoSEQ multiplex PCR; TCRdb's copy has only in-frame clones and lacks some. The data contain 150,000 or so clones, around 50% of them seen just once; the ten biggest clones take up 6.4%. This rearrangement joins TRBV27 to TRBJ2-3; 7 positions agree with TRBD2. The sequence derives from a human donor with alopecia areata. Source: CD4+ T cells sorted from blood, taken at week 0. The DNA for the CDR3 is TGTGCCAGCAGTTCAGCGGGGGATACGCAGTATTTT. It yields the protein CASSSAGDTQYF.